This TCR beta chain was sequenced in a study of response to subunit inactivated influenza vaccine. Findings and limits, study-wide: The authors put forward the suggestion that each seasonal influenza vaccination may bring in only a limited number of new T cells.

TCRdb reanalysed the RT-PCR reads using MiXCR and keeps one entry per CDR3 protein. Of about 480,000 distinct CDR3 sequences listed, 25% are singletons. The CDR3 is made up of 13 amino acids. Germline V gives CDR1 LGHNA, CDR2 YSLEER. Trimming left V 3 bases short and J 2 bases short, with 8 bases between. This clonotype was detected only a few times. Antigen unknown. This receptor was identified in a man over 45 who received an inactivated influenza vaccine. Sequenced here: CD4+ T cells sorted from PBMCs, sampled 5 days after vaccination. The gene calls are TRBV4-3 and TRBJ2-7, with D tentatively TRBD1 (5 bases). CDR3 sequence: CASSQQQAYEQYF. DNA for the CDR3: TGCGCCAGCAGCCAGCAACAGGCCTACGAGCAGTACTTC.